The clone carrying this T cell receptor (beta chain) came up a few times. These data belong to a study of CD8 T cells in ankylosing spondylitis. The ends were cut back, 5 bases at V and 1 base at J, with 20 bases in the middle. There are 17 residues in the CDR3. TCRdb re-analysed the 5' RACE reads in MiXCR, keeping a single row per CDR3 protein. The table lists about 240,000 distinct CDR3 sequences, around 7.8% of them singletons. This TCR was sampled from a male donor with ankylosing spondylitis or in good health (not recorded which). The rearrangement links TRBV12-3 or TRBV12-4 to TRBJ2-5; tentatively, D is TRBD1 or TRBD2 (5 bases each). The source material was blood, either unsorted or a sorted T cell fraction (not recorded which). The CDR3 sequence is CASSTPGTLRFQETQYF. CDR3 bases: TGTGCCAGCAGTACCCCCGGGACGCTCCGATTCCAAGAGACCCAGTACTTC.